The rows below give T cell receptor beta chains drawn from one sample of a study of T cell responses to AZD1222 COVID-19 vaccine. Clones were read by immunoSEQ multiplex PCR, and TCRdb kept only the in-frame ones, dropping some. The repertoire holds about 93,000 clones, roughly 85% seen once, with about 6% in the top ten. The input for sequencing was peripheral blood, taken on day 0 of AZD1222 vaccination. These receptors all stem from an adult in good health. CDR3s include the opening cysteine and the closing phenylalanine or tryptophan. The order of the fields is D gene, clone size, CDR3 length, V gene, J gene, CDR3 DNA, CDR3 protein. A D gene is named only where the DNA matches it firmly. Clone size, where shown, is once, few, many, or a class for clones that have expanded.

.	.	16	TRBV27	TRBJ1-5	TGTGCCAGCAGAGGAGGACAAACTAATAGCAATCAGCCCCAGCATTTT	CASRGGQTNSNQPQHF
TRBD1	.	15	TRBV7-6	TRBJ2-1	TGTGCCAGCAGCCCGGGACAGAGAATAAGGAATGAGCAGTTCTTC	CASSPGQRIRNEQFF
TRBD1	.	15	TRBV28	TRBJ2-7	TGTGCCAGCAGTTTACCGACAGGGGGCTCCTACGAGCAGTACTTC	CASSLPTGGSYEQYF
TRBD1	few	13	TRBV5-1	TRBJ1-3	TGCGCCAGCAGAACGGGACAGGGAAACACCATATATTTT	CASRTGQGNTIYF
TRBD1	.	15	TRBV11-2	TRBJ1-2	TGTGCCAGCAGCTTAGATAGGACAGGGGGCTCTGGCTACACCTTC	CASSLDRTGGSGYTF
TRBD1	.	14	TRBV6-5	TRBJ2-7	TGTGCCAGCAGCCCCTCGGGACAGTCCTACGAGCAGTACTTC	CASSPSGQSYEQYF
.	.	14	TRBV7-2	TRBJ2-3	TGTGCCAGCAGCTTTCAGCCCTATGGGGATACGCAGTATTTT	CASSFQPYGDTQYF
.	once	14	TRBV6-5	TRBJ1-1	TGTGCCAGCACTTACGCTGTCGGGAACACTGAAGCTTTCTTT	CASTYAVGNTEAFF
.	.	15	TRBV3-1/TRBV3-2	TRBJ2-7	TGTGCCAGCAGCCTAAGGACAGCCGGGCGCGACGAGCAGTACTTC	CASSLRTAGRDEQYF
TRBD1	.	14	TRBV7-9	TRBJ2-7	TGTGCCAGCAGCGCGGGACAGGATAGCTACGAGCAGTACTTC	CASSAGQDSYEQYF
.	.	14	TRBV30	TRBJ1-6	TGTGCCTGGAGTGTAGGGCACGGGGGTTCACCCCTCCACTTT	CAWSVGHGGSPLHF
.	.	13	TRBV2	TRBJ2-7	TGTGCCAGCTCCTTTGGGGGGGGCGGCGAGCAGTACTTC	CASSFGGGGEQYF
.	few	13	TRBV2	TRBJ2-5	TGTGCCAGCAGACCTGGGCCAGAAGAGACCCAGTACTTC	CASRPGPEETQYF
.	.	14	TRBV27	TRBJ1-4	TGTGCCAGCAGTTTAATGGGGGCTAATGAAAAACTGTTTTTT	CASSLMGANEKLFF
.	.	12	TRBV5-6	TRBJ1-2	TGTGCCAGCAGCTTGGACAGGGTTGTCTACACCTTC	CASSLDRVVYTF
.	.	13	TRBV6-5	TRBJ2-7	TGTGCCAGCCGGGGTGCTAACTCCTACGAGCAGTACTTC	CASRGANSYEQYF
.	once	12	TRBV18	TRBJ2-7	TGTGCCAGCTCACCGGGCAGGTACGAGCAGTACTTC	CASSPGRYEQYF
TRBD1	once	17	TRBV5-1	TRBJ2-2	TGCGCCAGCAGCACCTTACAGGGGGCCGGAGGACCCGGGGAGCTGTTTTTT	CASSTLQGAGGPGELFF
.	.	13	TRBV18	TRBJ1-5	TGTGCCAGCTCACCGGGGAATAATCAGCCCCAGCATTTT	CASSPGNNQPQHF
TRBD2	.	16	TRBV7-9	TRBJ2-3	TGTGCCAGCAGCTTAGATGCTAGCGGGGTTACAGATACGCAGTATTTT	CASSLDASGVTDTQYF
TRBD1	.	15	TRBV15	TRBJ2-5	TGTGCCACCAGCAAACGGACAGGGGGCGATGAGACCCAGTACTTC	CATSKRTGGDETQYF
.	.	14	TRBV3-1/TRBV3-2	TRBJ2-3	TGTGCCAGCAGCCAAGATGAGGGGTTAGATACGCAGTATTTT	CASSQDEGLDTQYF
.	.	15	TRBV11-2	TRBJ2-5	TGTGCCAGCAGCTTAGGAGTCCGGGTACAAGAGACCCAGTACTTC	CASSLGVRVQETQYF
TRBD2	.	15	TRBV19	TRBJ2-1	TGTGCCAGTAGAACCGGGACTAGCGGCAGAAATGAGCAGTTCTTC	CASRTGTSGRNEQFF
TRBD1	.	16	TRBV20-1	TRBJ1-2	TGCAGTGCTAGTGATTTCGGCAGGGGGCGCGATCTTGGCTACACCTTC	CSASDFGRGRDLGYTF
.	.	16	TRBV6-5	TRBJ1-5	TGTGCCAGCAGTTTCGTGCCGGCGGGGGGCCGTCAGCCCCAGCATTTT	CASSFVPAGGRQPQHF
TRBD1	few	12	TRBV2	TRBJ2-7	TGTGCCAGCGTAGGACAGGCCTACGAGCAGTACTTC	CASVGQAYEQYF
.	.	14	TRBV7-8	TRBJ1-4	TGTGCCAGCAGCGCTGACACCTGGAGTGAAAAACTGTTTTTT	CASSADTWSEKLFF
.	.	9	TRBV21-1	TRBJ1-2	TGTGCCAGCAGATCTGGCTACACCTTC	CASRSGYTF
.	.	11	TRBV25-1	TRBJ2-7	TGTGCCAGCAGTACAAATTACGAGCAGTACTTC	CASSTNYEQYF
.	.	13	TRBV9	TRBJ2-1	TGTGCCAGCAGCGTAGTGGTAGCCGATGAGCAGTTCTTC	CASSVVVADEQFF
.	once	13	TRBV6-5	TRBJ2-7	TGTGCCAGCAGTTACATAAACAGCTACGAGCAGTACTTC	CASSYINSYEQYF
TRBD1	.	15	TRBV5-5	TRBJ2-6	TGTGCCAGCAGTTTTGACAGGGCTGGGGCCAACGTCCTGACTTTC	CASSFDRAGANVLTF
TRBD2	.	16	TRBV5-8	TRBJ2-2	TGTGCCAGCAGCTCCGCGCTAGCGGACCTCACCGGGGAGCTGTTTTTT	CASSSALADLTGELFF
.	.	19	TRBV5-3	TRBJ1-3	TGTGCCAGAAGCTTGTCCTCCCCTGGGACGCGCTCTTCTGGAAACACCATATATTTT	CARSLSSPGTRSSGNTIYF
.	.	15	TRBV9	TRBJ1-2	TGTGCCAGCAGCATCGGACAGCCGAGGGGCTATGGCTACACCTTC	CASSIGQPRGYGYTF
.	.	13	TRBV5-6	TRBJ2-3	TGTGCCAGCAGCTTGGGTTTCTCAGATACGCAGTATTTT	CASSLGFSDTQYF
.	once	16	TRBV7-2	TRBJ1-1	TGTGCCAGCAGCTTAAGATCGCTAGGACTGAACACTGAAGCTTTCTTT	CASSLRSLGLNTEAFF
.	.	16	TRBV7-2	TRBJ1-5	TGTGCCAGCAGCTTATTGGCCCAGGGAGGGCATCAGCCCCAGCATTTT	CASSLLAQGGHQPQHF
.	.	14	TRBV3-1/TRBV3-2	TRBJ1-1	TGTGCCAGCAGCCAAGGAGGTCCGGGGAGGGAAGCTTTCTTT	CASSQGGPGREAFF
TRBD1	few	17	TRBV7-9	TRBJ2-2	TGTGCCAGCAGCTGGGATATACAGGGGGCGCCCACCGGGGAGCTGTTTTTT	CASSWDIQGAPTGELFF
TRBD1	.	15	TRBV11-2	TRBJ1-2	TGTGCCAGCAGCGATCAACAGGGGGCTTCCTATGGCTACACCTTC	CASSDQQGASYGYTF
.	.	15	TRBV19	TRBJ1-4	TGTGCCAGCCAAAATCGCGGGGGTCTTAATGAAAAACTGTTTTTT	CASQNRGGLNEKLFF
.	few	14	TRBV6-5	TRBJ2-7	TGTGCCAGCAGACGCGACAGAGGCTCCTACGAGCAGTACTTC	CASRRDRGSYEQYF
.	.	13	TRBV14	TRBJ2-1	TGTGCCAGCAGCCAAGACAGGGTTAATGAGCAGTTCTTC	CASSQDRVNEQFF
TRBD1	.	13	TRBV29-1	TRBJ2-1	TGCAGCGCCGTGGGGACAGGGGGCCTAGAGCAGTTCTTC	CSAVGTGGLEQFF
.	.	14	TRBV5-1	TRBJ1-6	TGCGCCAGCAGCTTGGGACAGGACAATTCACCCCTCCACTTT	CASSLGQDNSPLHF
.	.	14	TRBV5-8	TRBJ2-1	TGTGCCAGCAGCTTGTTCGTCTTCAACAATGAGCAGTTCTTC	CASSLFVFNNEQFF
.	few	14	TRBV7-2	TRBJ2-1	TGTGCCAGCAGCTTAGGCCCTCGGAGGCCTGAGCAGTTCTTC	CASSLGPRRPEQFF
.	.	12	TRBV5-4	TRBJ1-5	TGTGCCAGCAGTTCCGACTCGCAGCCCCAGCATTTT	CASSSDSQPQHF
.	.	13	TRBV12-3/TRBV12-4	TRBJ2-1	TGTGCCAGCAGTTTGTCCGGGGGAGGTGAGCAGTTCTTC	CASSLSGGGEQFF
TRBD1	.	15	TRBV2	TRBJ2-7	TGTGCCAGCAGTGAAAGAGGGGGCATAACCTACGAGCAGTACTTC	CASSERGGITYEQYF
TRBD1	few	14	TRBV5-1	TRBJ2-1	TGCGCCAGCAGCCCGGGACAGCTCAACAATGAGCAGTTCTTC	CASSPGQLNNEQFF
.	.	10	TRBV19	TRBJ1-4	TGTGCCAGTAGTCAACAGGTTGGGTTTTTT	CASSQQVGFF
.	.	14	TRBV6-1	TRBJ2-7	TGTGCCAGCAGTGAAGCCCGGGTATCCTACGAGCAGTACTTC	CASSEARVSYEQYF